This TCR beta chain was found in a study of B cell selection in AIRE deficiency. Study findings and constraints: Roughly 31% of healthy-donor shared Treg TCRbeta sequences appeared in patient Tconv cells. Shorter CDR3s marked shared Treg sequences, biased toward few non-templated insertions. Of roughly 4,000 shared Treg TCRbeta sequences, over 25% were healthy-only, 7.5% to 9.5% patient-only.

This clone has a single count. Its antigen is as yet unknown. Under the authors' procedure: Some 61,000 patient and around 9.1x10^4 healthy donor TCRbeta sequences came from Tregs. Method: immunoSEQ multiplex PCR; TCRdb's copy keeps in-frame clones and lacks some. V and J calls plus clone size are reproduced from that table; the DNA served to infer D and trimming. The sample has tens of thousands of clones; over 90% are singletons. Regulatory T cells were sorted as CD4+CD25hiCD127low/negative. CDR1 and CDR2 from the germline V gene are SGHNT and YYREEE (reference sequence). CDR3 size: 15 residues. Trimming took 4 bases from V and 10 from J; bases not matched to a gene: 11.

This TCR derives from a human donor with AIRE deficiency. The sequenced sample consisted of Tregs sorted from PBMCs. V gene TRBV5-4 combines with J gene TRBJ2-1; 10 bases align to TRBD1. CDR3 region: CASSLGTGVVLEQFF. In DNA, the CDR3 is TGTGCCAGCAGCCTAGGGACAGGGGTGGTTCTCGAGCAGTTCTTC.